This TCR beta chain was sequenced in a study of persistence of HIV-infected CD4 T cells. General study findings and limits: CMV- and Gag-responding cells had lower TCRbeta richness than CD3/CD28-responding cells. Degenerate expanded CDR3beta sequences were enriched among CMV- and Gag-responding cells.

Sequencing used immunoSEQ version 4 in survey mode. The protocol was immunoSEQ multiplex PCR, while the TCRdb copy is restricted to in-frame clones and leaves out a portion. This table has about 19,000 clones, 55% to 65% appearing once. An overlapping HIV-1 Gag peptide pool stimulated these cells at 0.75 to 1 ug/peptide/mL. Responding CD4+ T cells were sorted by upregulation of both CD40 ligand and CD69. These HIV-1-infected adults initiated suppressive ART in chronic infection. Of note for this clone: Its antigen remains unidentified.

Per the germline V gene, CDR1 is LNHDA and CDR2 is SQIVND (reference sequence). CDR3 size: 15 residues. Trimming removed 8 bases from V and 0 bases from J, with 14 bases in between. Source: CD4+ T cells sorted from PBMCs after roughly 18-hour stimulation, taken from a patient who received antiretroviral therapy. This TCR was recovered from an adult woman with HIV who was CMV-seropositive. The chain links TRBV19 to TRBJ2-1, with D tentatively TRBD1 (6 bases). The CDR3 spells CASAYAGDSYNEQFF. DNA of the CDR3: TGTGCCAGTGCCTACGCAGGGGACTCCTACAATGAGCAGTTCTTC.